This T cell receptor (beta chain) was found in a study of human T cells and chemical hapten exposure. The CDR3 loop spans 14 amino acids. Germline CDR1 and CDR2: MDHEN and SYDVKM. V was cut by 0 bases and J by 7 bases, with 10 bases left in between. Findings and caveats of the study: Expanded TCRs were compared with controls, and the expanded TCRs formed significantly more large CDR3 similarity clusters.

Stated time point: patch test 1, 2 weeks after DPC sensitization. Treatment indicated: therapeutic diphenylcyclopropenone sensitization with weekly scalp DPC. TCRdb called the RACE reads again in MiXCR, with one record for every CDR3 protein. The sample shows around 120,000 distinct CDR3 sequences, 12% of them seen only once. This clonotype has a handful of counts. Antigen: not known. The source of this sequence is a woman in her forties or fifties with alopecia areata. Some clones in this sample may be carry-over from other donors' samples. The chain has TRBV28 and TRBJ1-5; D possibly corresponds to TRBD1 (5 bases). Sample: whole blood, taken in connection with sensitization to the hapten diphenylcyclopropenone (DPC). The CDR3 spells CASSLWGREQPQHF. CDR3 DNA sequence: TGTGCCAGCAGTTTATGGGGCAGGGAGCAGCCCCAGCATTTT.